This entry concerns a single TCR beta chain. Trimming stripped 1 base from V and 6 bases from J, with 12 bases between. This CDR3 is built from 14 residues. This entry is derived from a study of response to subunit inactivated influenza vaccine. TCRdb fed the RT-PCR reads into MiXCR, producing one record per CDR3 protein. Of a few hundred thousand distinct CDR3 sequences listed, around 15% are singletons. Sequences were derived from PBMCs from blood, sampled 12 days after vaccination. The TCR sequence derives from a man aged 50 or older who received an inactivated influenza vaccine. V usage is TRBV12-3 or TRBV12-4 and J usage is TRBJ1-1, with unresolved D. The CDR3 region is CASSLDGSASEAFF. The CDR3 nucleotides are TGTGCCAGCAGTTTAGATGGTTCGGCCTCTGAAGCTTTCTTT.